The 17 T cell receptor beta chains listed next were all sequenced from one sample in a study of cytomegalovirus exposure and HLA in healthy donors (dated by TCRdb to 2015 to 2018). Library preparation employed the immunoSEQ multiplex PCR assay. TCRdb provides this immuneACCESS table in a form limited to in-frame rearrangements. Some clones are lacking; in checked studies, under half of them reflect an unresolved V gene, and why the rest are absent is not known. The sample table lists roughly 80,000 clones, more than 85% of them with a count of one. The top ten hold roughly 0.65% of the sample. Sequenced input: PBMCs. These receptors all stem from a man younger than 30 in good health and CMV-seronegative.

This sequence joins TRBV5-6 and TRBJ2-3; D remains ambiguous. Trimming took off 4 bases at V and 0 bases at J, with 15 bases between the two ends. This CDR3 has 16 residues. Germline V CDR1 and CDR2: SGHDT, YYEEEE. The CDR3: CASSARLSHSTDTQYF. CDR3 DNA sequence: TGTGCCAGCAGCGCACGACTGAGTCATAGCACAGATACGCAGTATTTT.

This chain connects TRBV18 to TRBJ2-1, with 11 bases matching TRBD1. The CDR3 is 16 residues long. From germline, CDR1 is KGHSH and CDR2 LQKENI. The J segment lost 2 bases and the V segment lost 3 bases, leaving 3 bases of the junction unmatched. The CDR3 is CASSPPGQGAYNEQFF. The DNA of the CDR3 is TGTGCCAGCTCACCGCCGGGACAGGGGGCCTACAATGAGCAGTTCTTC.

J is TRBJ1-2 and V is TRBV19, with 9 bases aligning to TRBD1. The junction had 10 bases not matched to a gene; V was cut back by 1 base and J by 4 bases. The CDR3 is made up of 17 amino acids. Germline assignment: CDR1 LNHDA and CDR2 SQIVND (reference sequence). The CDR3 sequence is CASSIVSWTGAIYGYTF. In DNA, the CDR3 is TGTGCCAGTAGTATAGTCTCGTGGACAGGGGCCATCTATGGCTACACCTTC.

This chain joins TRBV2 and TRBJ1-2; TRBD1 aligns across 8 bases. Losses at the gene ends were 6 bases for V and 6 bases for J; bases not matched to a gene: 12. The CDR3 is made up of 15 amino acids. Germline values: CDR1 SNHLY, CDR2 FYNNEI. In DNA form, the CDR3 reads TGTGCCAGCAGGGAACTGTGGACAGGGAGACATGGCTACACCTTC. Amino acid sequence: CASRELWTGRHGYTF.

This CDR3 is CASSPGTSLHTQYF. The DNA of the CDR3 is TGTGCCAGCAGCCCCGGGACTAGTCTACATACGCAGTATTTT. This rearrangement joins TRBV7-8 to TRBJ2-3; 8 nucleotides agree with TRBD2. The ends lost 5 bases at V and 7 bases at J; junction bases unmatched: 8. This CDR3 has 14 residues. CDR1 is SGHVS and CDR2 is FQNEAQ in the germline V gene. Full variable domain (rest looked up from reference TRBV7-8 and TRBJ2-3): GAGVSQSPRYKVAKRGQDVALRCDPISGHVSLFWYQQALGQGPEFLTYFQNEAQLDKSGLPSDRFFAERPEGSVSTLKIQRTQQEDSAVYLCASSPGTSLHTQYFGPGTRLTVL.

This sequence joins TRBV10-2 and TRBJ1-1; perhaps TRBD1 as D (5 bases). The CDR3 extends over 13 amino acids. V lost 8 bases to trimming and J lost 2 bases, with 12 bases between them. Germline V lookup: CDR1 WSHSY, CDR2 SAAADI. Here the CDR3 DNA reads TGCGCCAGCGGCGGGACGGTCAACACTGAAGCTTTCTTT. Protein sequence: CASGGTVNTEAFF.

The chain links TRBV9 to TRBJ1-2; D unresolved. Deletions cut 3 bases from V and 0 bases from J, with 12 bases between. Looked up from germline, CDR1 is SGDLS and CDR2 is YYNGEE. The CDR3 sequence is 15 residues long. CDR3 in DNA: TGTGCCAGCAGCGCGGATCCGGGTACTAACTATGGCTACACCTTC. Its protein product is CASSADPGTNYGYTF. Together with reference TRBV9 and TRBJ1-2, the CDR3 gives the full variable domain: DSGVTQTPKHLITATGQRVTLRCSPRSGDLSVYWYQQSLDQGLQFLIQYYNGEERAKGNILERFSAQQFPDLHSELNLSSLELGDSALYFCASSADPGTNYGYTFGSGTRLTVV.

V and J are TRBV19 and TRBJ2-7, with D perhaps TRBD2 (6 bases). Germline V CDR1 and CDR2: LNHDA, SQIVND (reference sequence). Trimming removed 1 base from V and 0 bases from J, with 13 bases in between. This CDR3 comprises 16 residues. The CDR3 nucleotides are TGTGCCAGTAGTATAGTGAATAGCGGTGCCTCCTACGAGCAGTACTTC. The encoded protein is CASSIVNSGASYEQYF.

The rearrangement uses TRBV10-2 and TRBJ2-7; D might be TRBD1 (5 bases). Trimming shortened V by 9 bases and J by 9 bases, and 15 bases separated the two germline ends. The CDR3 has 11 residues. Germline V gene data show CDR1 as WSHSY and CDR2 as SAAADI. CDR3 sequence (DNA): TGCGCCAGGGGGCCACCAGTGGGGCAGTACTTC. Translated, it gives CARGPPVGQYF.

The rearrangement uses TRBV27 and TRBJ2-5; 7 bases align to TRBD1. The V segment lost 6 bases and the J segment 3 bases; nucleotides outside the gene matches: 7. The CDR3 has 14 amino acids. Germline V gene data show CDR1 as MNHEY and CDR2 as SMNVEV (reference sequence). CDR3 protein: CASSLTGVEETQYF. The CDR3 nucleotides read TGTGCCAGCAGCCTCACAGGGGTTGAAGAGACCCAGTACTTC.

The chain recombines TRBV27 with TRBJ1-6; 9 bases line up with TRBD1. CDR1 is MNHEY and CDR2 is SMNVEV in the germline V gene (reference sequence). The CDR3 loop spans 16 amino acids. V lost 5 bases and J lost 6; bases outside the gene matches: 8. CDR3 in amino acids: CASSVSGTGSNSPLHF. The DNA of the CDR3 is TGTGCCAGCAGTGTCTCCGGGACAGGGTCTAATTCACCCCTCCACTTT.

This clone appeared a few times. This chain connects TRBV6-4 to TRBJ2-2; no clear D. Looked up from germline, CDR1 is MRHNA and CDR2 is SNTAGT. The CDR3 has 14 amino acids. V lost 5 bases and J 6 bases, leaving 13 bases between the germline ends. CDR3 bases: TGTGCCAGCAGTACCATAGCCCGGGCCGGGGAGCTGTTTTTT. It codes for CASSTIARAGELFF.

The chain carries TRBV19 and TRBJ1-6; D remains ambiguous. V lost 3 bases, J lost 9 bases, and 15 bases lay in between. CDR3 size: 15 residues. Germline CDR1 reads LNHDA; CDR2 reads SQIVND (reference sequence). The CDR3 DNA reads TGTGCCAGTAGTATCGTGGCAGTCGGAGGTTCACCCCTCCACTTT. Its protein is CASSIVAVGGSPLHF.

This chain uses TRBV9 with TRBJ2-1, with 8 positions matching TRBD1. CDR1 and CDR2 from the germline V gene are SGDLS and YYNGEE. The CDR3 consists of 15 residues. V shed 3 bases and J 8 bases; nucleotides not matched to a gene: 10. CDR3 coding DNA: TGTGCCAGCAGCGACAGAGGACAGGGCACCGATGAGCAGTTCTTC. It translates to CASSDRGQGTDEQFF.

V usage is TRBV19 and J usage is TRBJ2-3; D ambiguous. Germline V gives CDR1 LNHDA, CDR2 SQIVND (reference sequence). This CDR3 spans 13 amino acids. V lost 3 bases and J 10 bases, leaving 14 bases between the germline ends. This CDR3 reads CASSIPPDAAQYF. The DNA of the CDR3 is TGTGCCAGTAGTATTCCCCCTGATGCGGCGCAGTATTTT.

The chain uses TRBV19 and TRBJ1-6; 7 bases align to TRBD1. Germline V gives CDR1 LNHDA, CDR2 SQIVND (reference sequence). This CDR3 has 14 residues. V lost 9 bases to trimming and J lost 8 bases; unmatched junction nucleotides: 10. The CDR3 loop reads CASQSGTAYSPLHF. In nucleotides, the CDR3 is TGTGCCAGCCAATCCGGGACAGCCTATTCACCCCTCCACTTT.

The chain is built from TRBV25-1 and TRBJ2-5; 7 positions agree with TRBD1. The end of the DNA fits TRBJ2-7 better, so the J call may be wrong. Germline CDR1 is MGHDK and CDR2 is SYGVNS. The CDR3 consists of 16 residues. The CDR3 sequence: CASSEFDRAGLGEQYF. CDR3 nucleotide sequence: TGTGCCAGCAGTGAATTCGACAGGGCTGGTTTGGGCGAGCAGTACTTC.